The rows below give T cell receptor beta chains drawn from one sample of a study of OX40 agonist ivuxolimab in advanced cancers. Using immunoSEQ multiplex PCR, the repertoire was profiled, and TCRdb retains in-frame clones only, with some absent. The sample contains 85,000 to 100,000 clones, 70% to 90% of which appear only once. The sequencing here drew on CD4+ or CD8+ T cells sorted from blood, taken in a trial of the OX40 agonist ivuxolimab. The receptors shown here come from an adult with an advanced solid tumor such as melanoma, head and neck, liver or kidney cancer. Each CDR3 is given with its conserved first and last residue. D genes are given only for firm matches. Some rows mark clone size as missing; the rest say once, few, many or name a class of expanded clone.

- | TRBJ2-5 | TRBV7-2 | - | TGTGCCAGCAGCCGCTCCCTGGCGCAGGAGACCCAGTACTTC | CASSRSLAQETQYF
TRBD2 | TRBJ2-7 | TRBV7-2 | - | TGTGCCAGCAGCACTGGGACTAGCGGGGTCGAGCAGTACTTC | CASSTGTSGVEQYF
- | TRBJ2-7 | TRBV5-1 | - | TGCGCCAGCAGCCCCAACCCGACAGGGAGGTACGAGCAGTACTTC | CASSPNPTGRYEQYF
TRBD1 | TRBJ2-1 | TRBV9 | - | TGTGCCAGCAGCGTAGCAAACAGGGGCAATGAGCAGTTCTTC | CASSVANRGNEQFF
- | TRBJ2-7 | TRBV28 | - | TGTGCCAGCAGCTTTAGCGTCTCCTACGAGCAGTACTTC | CASSFSVSYEQYF
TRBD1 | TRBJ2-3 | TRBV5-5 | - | TGTGCCAGCAGCGCCGGGACAGGATTTTCCACAGATACGCAGTATTTT | CASSAGTGFSTDTQYF
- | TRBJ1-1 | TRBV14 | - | TGTGCCAGCAGCCAAGATTACGGCAGCGGGGCTTTCTTT | CASSQDYGSGAFF
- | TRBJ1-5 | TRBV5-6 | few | TGTGCCAGCAGCATACGCAAACAGCCTAGCAATCAGCCCCAGCATTTT | CASSIRKQPSNQPQHF
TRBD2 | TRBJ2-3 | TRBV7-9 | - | TGTGCCAGCAGCTCACCGGGGGGGGACACAGATACGCAGTATTTT | CASSSPGGDTDTQYF
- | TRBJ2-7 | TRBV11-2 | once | TGTGCCAGCAGCCTCCTTTACGAGCAGTACTTC | CASSLLYEQYF
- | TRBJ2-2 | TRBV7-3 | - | TGTGCCAGCAGCTTAGGGTCCTCCCTCACCGGGGAGCTGTTTTTT | CASSLGSSLTGELFF
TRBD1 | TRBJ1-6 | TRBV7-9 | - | TGTGCCAGCAGCCCGGGACAGGGGGCAGTGGATTCACCCCTCCACTTT | CASSPGQGAVDSPLHF
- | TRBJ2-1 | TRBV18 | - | TGTGCCAGCTCACCACTCGGACAGAGAGTCTACAATGAGCAGTTCTTC | CASSPLGQRVYNEQFF
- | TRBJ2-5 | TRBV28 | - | TGTGCCAGCAGTTCTGACAGGCCCCGGGTACAAGAGACCCAGTACTTC | CASSSDRPRVQETQYF
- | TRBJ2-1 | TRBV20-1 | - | TGCAGTGCTCCGGAGGGGGAGCAGTTCTTC | CSAPEGEQFF
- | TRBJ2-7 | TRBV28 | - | TGTGCCAGCAGTTTGGGAAGGGGTGAGCAGTACTTC | CASSLGRGEQYF
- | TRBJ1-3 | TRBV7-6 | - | TGTGCCAGCAGCTTGGGGCAGACCGGAAACACCATATATTTT | CASSLGQTGNTIYF
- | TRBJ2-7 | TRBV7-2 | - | TGTGCCAGCAGCTTAGAAAACCGAATTACCGAGCAGTACTTC | CASSLENRITEQYF
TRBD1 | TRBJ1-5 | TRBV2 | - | TGTGCCAGCGGGGGACAGTCGTTTAGCAATCAGCCCCAGCATTTT | CASGGQSFSNQPQHF
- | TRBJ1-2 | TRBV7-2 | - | TGTGCCAGCAGCTCACGCGAGGTCCGACGGACGCGAGGCTACACCTTC | CASSSREVRRTRGYTF
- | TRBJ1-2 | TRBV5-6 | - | TGTGCCAGCTTTATGGGGGGGATACCTGGCTACACCTTC | CASFMGGIPGYTF
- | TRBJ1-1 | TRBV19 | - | TGTGCCAGTAGTATGTTGAGCAGCACTGAAGCTTTCTTT | CASSMLSSTEAFF
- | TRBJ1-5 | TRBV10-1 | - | TGCGCCAGCACCGGGAAGGGAAGAGGGGGTTATAGCAATCAGCCCCAGCATTTT | CASTGKGRGGYSNQPQHF